Detailed here is one T cell receptor (beta chain). Its cognate antigen has yet to be identified. No base quality information exists; no much larger clone differs at one position. The germline V gene (reference sequence) yields PRHDT for CDR1 and FYEKMQ for CDR2. The CDR3 runs 12 residues from the cysteine to the phenylalanine. The sequence is cut down to CDR3 DNA, 36 bases in frame from base 1. V is clipped by 5 bases and J by 10 bases, and the sequence between their germline boundaries is 14 bases long. The immunoSEQ Assay, a bias-controlled multiplex PCR, was used to amplify TCRbeta CDR3 regions from genomic DNA. Per the authors' processing: Nucleated cell counts per sample were estimated from amplification of reference gene primers within the assay. To quantify the absolute abundance of each unique TCRbeta CDR3 rearrangement, sequence reads were collapsed and filtered. For each sample, productive Simpson clonality was calculated as the square root of Simpson's diversity index across productive rearrangements. The immuneACCESS repertoire file appears here via TCRdb, limited to in-frame rearrangements. These files lack a portion of the clones; in checked studies, under half of the deficit traces to unresolved V genes, and the cause of the others is not known. The V and J calls and the clone size are those of that table, but D and trimming were determined from the DNA. Across this sample there are roughly 69,000 clones, with approximately 80% seen only once. The ten top clones hold approximately 4% of the sample.

This record belongs to a study of blood T cell repertoires in COVID-19 (dated by TCRdb to about 2020). Regarding the research as a whole: The collaborator samples originated in the United States, Italy and Spain and spanned the acute and convalescent phases of COVID-19. Where available, HLA class I and class II types were obtained from metadata supplied by the sample provider rather than from assay-based typing. The samples were drawn from the first 160 participants of the ongoing ImmuneRACE study and from 950 to 1,500 subjects provided by 6 global collaborators. The dataset comprised deeply sampled blood TCRbeta repertoires from subjects exposed to, actively infected with, or recovered from COVID-19. The prospective study material was composed of cDNA or gDNA derived from T cells, B-cell-depleted T cells, or PBMCs. Nearly every sample came with metadata listing a de-identified subject ID, COVID-19 status, age in years and sex. The repertoires were released in a freely available public database intended as a resource for research on the immune response to SARS-CoV-2. Overall results and qualifications from the work: How much clinical and demographic metadata was included differed by source and by participant, and the metadata was provided uncurated.

In the prospective study, participants were about 18 to 90 years old, resided in approximately 22 geographic areas of the United States, and were enrolled through a virtual design. Cohort assignment in the prospective study relied on participant-reported clinical history from a screening survey and a study questionnaire. Mobile phlebotomists in the prospective study collected whole blood, serum and a nasopharyngeal or oropharyngeal swab from every participant. Over a roughly 2-month period, participants in the prospective study had the option of providing additional blood draws and questionnaires. Before DNA extraction, prospective study blood samples were shipped either frozen or at room temperature.

The chain employs TRBV13 and TRBJ1-2; tentative D gene TRBD1, with 5 bases matching. The source is a woman in her 40s with acute COVID-19. The sample was PBMCs or T cells enriched from blood (not recorded which). CDR3 region: CASSRGSEVYTF. The nucleotides are TGTGCCAGCAGCCGGGGGTCGGAGGTCTACACCTTC. Extended through the reference TRBV13 and TRBJ1-2 proteins, this CDR3 yields the full variable domain: AAGVIQSPRHLIKEKRETATLKCYPIPRHDTVYWYQQGPGQDPQFLISFYEKMQSDKGSIPDRFSAQQFSDYHSELNMSSLELGDSALYFCASSRGSEVYTFGSGTRLTVV.